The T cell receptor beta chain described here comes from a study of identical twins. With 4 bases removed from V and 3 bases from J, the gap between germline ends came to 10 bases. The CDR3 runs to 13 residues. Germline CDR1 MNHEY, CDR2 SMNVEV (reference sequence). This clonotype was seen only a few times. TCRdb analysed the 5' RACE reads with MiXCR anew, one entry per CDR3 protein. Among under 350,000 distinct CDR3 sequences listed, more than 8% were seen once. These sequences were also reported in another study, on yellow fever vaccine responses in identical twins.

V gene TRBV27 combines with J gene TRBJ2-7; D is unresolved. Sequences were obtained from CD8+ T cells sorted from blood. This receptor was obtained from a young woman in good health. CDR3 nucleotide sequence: TGTGCCAGCAGTTCCCCTACAAGCTACGAGCAGTACTTC. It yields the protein CASSSPTSYEQYF.